The rows below give T cell receptor beta chains drawn from one sample of a study of T-cell memory formation after mild COVID-19. TCRdb passed the 5' RACE reads through MiXCR, listing each CDR3 protein once. The table includes 140,000 to 150,000 distinct CDR3 sequences, about 25% detected once. What was sequenced was PBMCs or a T cell subset sorted from them (not recorded which). Every receptor here comes from an adult woman who had mild COVID-19 (a few samples of this study predate the infection). Cell type and time point are not known. Each CDR3 is given with its conserved first and last residue. D genes are given only for firm matches. Clone size is not always given. Where it is, it says once, few, many or a class for expanded clones.

V gene,clone size,D gene,J gene,CDR3 DNA,CDR3 protein
TRBV7-8,once,-,TRBJ2-1,TGTGCCAGCAGCTTAACACAGGGCCCTGGGAAGTTCTTC,CASSLTQGPGKFF
TRBV9,few,-,TRBJ1-1,TGTGCCAGCAGCGACTCCGGGACACCGAACACTGAAGCTTTCTTT,CASSDSGTPNTEAFF
TRBV29-1,few,TRBD2,TRBJ2-1,TGCAGCGCAATACTAGCGGCATCCCTTTTAGACAATGAGCAGTTCTTC,CSAILAASLLDNEQFF
TRBV7-2,few,TRBD1,TRBJ2-7,TGTGCCAGCAGCTCGGGACAGGGATACTACGAGCAGTACTTC,CASSSGQGYYEQYF
TRBV12-3/TRBV12-4,-,-,TRBJ1-6,TGTGCCAGCAGTCCCCCCGGGGTGGATTCACCCCTCCACTTT,CASSPPGVDSPLHF
TRBV12-3/TRBV12-4,-,-,TRBJ2-3,TGTGCCAGCAGTTCATTAGTGGGACTGGGTACAGATACGCAGTATTTT,CASSSLVGLGTDTQYF
TRBV9,-,TRBD1,TRBJ2-1,TGTGCCAGCAGCGTTGGACAGGGGCTTAATGAGCAGTTCTTC,CASSVGQGLNEQFF
TRBV30,-,-,TRBJ2-7,TGTGCCTGGATAGCGCAGTACTTC,CAWIAQYF
TRBV27,-,-,TRBJ2-7,TGTGCCAGCAGTTTCGCAGGTTCCTACGCGCAGTACTTC,CASSFAGSYAQYF
TRBV2,many,-,TRBJ2-3,TGTGCCAGCCTCCGAACACCCTCCGGAGATACGCAGTATTTT,CASLRTPSGDTQYF
TRBV9,few,-,TRBJ2-1,TGTGCCAGCAGCGCAGTGAAATTGGATGAGCAGTTCTTC,CASSAVKLDEQFF
TRBV12-3/TRBV12-4,few,TRBD1,TRBJ1-4,TGTGCCAGCCGAGGGGGGAGGGGGCCTACTAATGAAAAACTGTTTTTT,CASRGGRGPTNEKLFF
TRBV5-5,-,TRBD1,TRBJ1-1,TGTGCCAGCAGCTTGGAAACAGGGGTTGAAGCTTTCTTT,CASSLETGVEAFF